The clone carrying this T cell receptor beta chain was detected only once. Its matching antigen is unknown. TCRdb reanalysed the multiplex PCR reads using MiXCR and keeps one entry per CDR3 protein. The sample has about 110,000 distinct CDR3 sequences; less than 40% are singletons. The CDR3 extends over 18 amino acids. V shed 1 base and J shed 5 bases, with 20 bases lying between them. Germline V gene lookup returns CDR1 SEHNR and CDR2 FQNEAQ (reference sequence). This entry comes from a study of breast tumors, draining lymph nodes, adjacent tissues. Study outcomes and limitations: Compared with basal-like, luminal-like tumors shared significantly more repertoire with nontumor tissue. Tumor T cell lymph node origin was a supported hypothesis, not proven. Tumor TCR diversity was below lymph nodes but above nontumor tissue. Most tumor T cells seemingly derive from lymph node, then expand in tumor.

The lymph nodes were axillary draining lymph nodes from breast cancer patients. J is TRBJ2-2 and V is TRBV7-9, with D possibly matching TRBD2 (5 bases). The sequence derives from a female donor with breast cancer. Some clones in this sample may be carry-over from other donors' samples. Sequenced input: axillary lymph node tissue. The DNA of the CDR3 is TGTGCCAGCAGCTTAGATCCCCCATCTAGCCTCCTTACCGGGGAGCTGTTTTTT. Its protein product is CASSLDPPSSLLTGELFF.